Reported below is one TCR beta chain. Antigen unknown. The data belong to a study of T cell responses to AZD1222 COVID-19 vaccine. Findings of the study overall: After the peak T cell response, and only then, were repertoires sampled.

V gave up 6 bases and J gave up 0 bases; unmatched junction bases: 10. CDR3 size: 16 residues. The germline gives CDR1 LNHDA, CDR2 SQIVND (reference sequence). The repertoire was sequenced with immunoSEQ multiplex PCR; TCRdb's copy has only in-frame clones and lacks some. The repertoire has roughly 120,000 clones, roughly nine tenths of them found once; the top ten carry roughly 1.6%. The sequencing here drew on peripheral blood, taken 28 days after the second AZD1222 dose. The origin of this receptor is an adult who received the AZD1222 COVID-19 vaccine. The V and J genes are TRBV19 and TRBJ1-1, with 7 bases matching TRBD1. The CDR3 loop is CASRPGTVLMNTEAFF. Here the CDR3 DNA reads TGTGCCAGTAGACCCGGGACAGTCTTAATGAACACTGAAGCTTTCTTT.